The 7 T cell receptor beta chains below come from one sample, sequenced in a study of shared T cell receptors in the human thymus. The assay was immunoSEQ multiplex PCR, and TCRdb's table has in-frame clones only and misses some. The sample has 540,000 or so clones, 78% seen once; the top ten hold 0.013%. This sample was also put to use in a study of human thymus T cells.

Sequences were obtained from thymocytes. The receptor set was obtained from a boy under three years old with a congenital heart defect.

This clone was found a few times. The chain recombines TRBV4-2 with TRBJ2-1; 13 bases fit TRBD2. V shed 1 base, J shed 2 bases, and the junction held 17 bases outside the gene matches. Per the germline V gene, CDR1 is LGHNA and CDR2 is YNFKEQ. The CDR3 contains 22 residues. The CDR3 protein is CASSQGGPGTSGADSPYNEQFF. As DNA, the CDR3 is TGTGCCAGCAGCCAAGGGGGTCCCGGGACTAGCGGGGCAGACAGCCCCTACAATGAGCAGTTCTTC.

V gene TRBV27 combines with J gene TRBJ2-2; 7 bases match TRBD1. Trimming took 6 bases from V and 4 from J; bases not matched to a gene: 5. There are 14 residues in the CDR3. Per the germline V gene, CDR1 is MNHEY and CDR2 is SMNVEV (reference sequence). In DNA, the CDR3 is TGTGCCAGCAGACAGGGGCGGAGCACCGGGGAGCTGTTTTTT. Translating gives CASRQGRSTGELFF.

The rearrangement uses TRBV7-2 and TRBJ2-3, with TRBD2 identical over 11 bases. Germline V gives CDR1 SGHTA, CDR2 FQGNSA. The CDR3 loop spans 18 amino acids. Trimming cost V 6 bases and J 8 bases; bases outside gene matches: 19. CDR3 loop: CASSFPRIAGGDTGTQYF. The CDR3 DNA reads as TGTGCCAGCAGTTTTCCACGAATAGCGGGAGGGGACACTGGTACGCAGTATTTT.

The table lists this clone with a few counts. The chain couples TRBV10-1 to TRBJ2-7; no clear D gene. CDR1 WNHNN and CDR2 SYGVQD come from the germline V gene (reference sequence). The CDR3 loop spans 11 amino acids. Trimming cost V 8 bases and J 4 bases, with 9 bases left between them. The CDR3 sequence is CASSPLYEQYF. In DNA form, the CDR3 reads TGCGCCAGCTCCCCGCTATACGAGCAGTACTTC.

The V gene is TRBV19, the J gene TRBJ2-3, with a tentative D call TRBD1 (6 bases). CDR3 length: 13 residues. Per germline, CDR1 LNHDA and CDR2 SQIVND (reference sequence). V shed 4 bases and J shed 3 bases, with 8 bases lying between them. The CDR3 coding sequence is TGTGCCAGTAGTAACAGGGTTACAGATACGCAGTATTTT. It specifies CASSNRVTDTQYF.

This clone was seen a single time. Germline is not matched at one junction end, which may reflect a read error. This rearrangement joins TRBV28 to TRBJ2-5; 8 positions agree with TRBD1. This CDR3 region has 12 residues. The germline V gene encodes CDR1 MDHEN and CDR2 SYDVKM. The CDR3 DNA sequence: TGTGCCAGCAGTTCGGACAGGGAGATCCAGTACTTC. Amino acids: CASSSDREIQYF.

This clone occurred a few times. J is TRBJ2-7 and V is TRBV15, with 8 bases identical to TRBD1. CDR3 length: 13 residues. The V gene end was trimmed by 1 base and the J gene end by 7 bases; junction bases not matched to a gene: 3. Germline V lookup: CDR1 LNHNV, CDR2 YYDKDF (reference sequence). The CDR3, as DNA: TGTGCCACCAGCAGAGGTGGACAGGGTGAGCAGTACTTC. Its protein is CATSRGGQGEQYF. The whole variable domain, remainder taken from reference TRBV15 and TRBJ2-7, is DAMVIQNPRYQVTQFGKPVTLSCSQTLNHNVMYWYQQKSSQAPKLLFHYYDKDFNNEADTPDNFQSRRPNTSFCFLDIRSPGLGDTAMYLCATSRGGQGEQYFGPGTRLTVT.